The TCR beta chain described here comes from a study of blood T cell repertoires in COVID-19. The assay was immunoSEQ multiplex PCR, and TCRdb's table has in-frame clones only and misses some. The data show approximately 450,000 clones, roughly nine tenths seen once. The CDR3 contains 15 residues. This chain connects TRBV7-5 to TRBJ1-3; the table's D call TRBD1 went unverified against the DNA. TRBV7-5 is an annotated pseudogene. Sequenced: PBMCs or T cells enriched from blood (not recorded which). This TCR came from a man aged 30 to 39 who had recovered from COVID-19. Written as DNA, the CDR3 is TGTGTCAGAAGCAGAAGGGGGCCTCCTGGAAACACCATATATTTT. It encodes CVRSRRGPPGNTIYF.